The 20 T cell receptor beta chains reported below all come from one sample, sequenced in a study of blood T cell repertoires in COVID-19. Clones were sequenced by immunoSEQ multiplex PCR, and TCRdb holds only the in-frame ones, with some missing. This table holds 150,000 to 200,000 clones, 86% found once. Sample: peripheral blood. These TCRs come from an older man with acute or convalescent COVID-19.

The CDR3 region has the DNA TGTGCCAGCAGGACAGGGGATTCCAAACCCCAGCTGACTTTC. Amino acid sequence: CASRTGDSKPQLTF. The V call is TRBV27, the J call TRBJ2-6, with 8 bases aligning to TRBD1. CDR1 and CDR2 from the germline V gene are MNHEY and SMNVEV (reference sequence). This CDR3 is 14 amino acids long. V shed 6 bases, J shed 16 bases, and the junction held 14 bases outside the gene matches.

The J gene is TRBJ1-6, the V gene TRBV21-1. TRBV21-1 is reported as a pseudogene. The CDR3 length is 14 residues. This CDR3 is CASSKVDEGSPLHF. CDR3 nucleotides: TGTGCCAGCAGCAAAGTGGATGAGGGCTCACCCCTCCACTTT.

This chain uses TRBV28 with TRBJ1-5; D may be TRBD1 (5 bases). The V gene lost 5 bases and the J gene lost 0 bases, with 8 bases spanning the gap. Germline CDR1 MDHEN, CDR2 SYDVKM. The CDR3 totals 14 residues. Here the CDR3 reads CASSKDISNQPQHF. CDR3 coding DNA: TGTGCCAGCAGTAAGGACATTAGCAATCAGCCCCAGCATTTT.

The rearrangement uses TRBV9 and TRBJ1-2; no clear D gene. The CDR3 covers 14 residues. V was cut by 0 bases and J by 8 bases, with 14 bases left in between. The germline V gene encodes CDR1 SGDLS and CDR2 YYNGEE. For the CDR3, the DNA is TGTGCCAGCAGCGTAGGCCACTCTGATCGGGGCTACACCTTC. Translation: CASSVGHSDRGYTF.

This clone was seen just once. V gene TRBV15 combines with J gene TRBJ1-5, with a possible D match to TRBD1 (5 bases). The CDR3 covers 15 residues. V lost 3 bases to trimming and J lost 4 bases, with 13 bases between them. Germline CDR1 and CDR2: LNHNV and YYDKDF (reference sequence). The DNA of the CDR3 is TGTGCCACCAGCAGGGGGCATGGGCGTAATCAGCCCCAGCATTTT. This codes for CATSRGHGRNQPQHF.

This clone was seen just once. This chain joins TRBV4-1 and TRBJ1-4; TRBD1 is a possible D gene (5 bases). Trimming took off 6 bases at V and 8 bases at J, with 16 bases between the two ends. CDR1 and CDR2 from the germline V gene are MGHRA and YSYEKL. This CDR3 region has 14 residues. The DNA for the CDR3 is TGCGCCAGCAGAGGGGCCCAAAGAAGGGAAAAACTGTTTTTT. Its protein product is CASRGAQRREKLFF.

The chain links TRBV4-1 to TRBJ1-4; the D gene is possibly TRBD1 (6 bases). Between the trimmed V and J ends, which lost 2 bases and 4 bases, there was a span of 11 bases. This CDR3 contains 15 residues. Germline values: CDR1 MGHRA, CDR2 YSYEKL. Here the CDR3 reads CASSQSQGYNEKLFF. The DNA for the CDR3 is TGCGCCAGCAGCCAATCCCAGGGGTATAATGAAAAACTGTTTTTT.

The V gene is TRBV19, the J gene TRBJ1-2; 10 nucleotides match TRBD1. V trimming: 7 bases; J trimming: 4 bases; junction bases outside the gene matches: 12. The germline CDR1 and CDR2 sequences are LNHDA and SQIVND (reference sequence). The CDR3 runs to 16 residues. CDR3 DNA sequence: TGTGCCAGTACCCGCGGCCCGAGACAGGGGGCCTATGGCTACACCTTC. Translation gives CASTRGPRQGAYGYTF.

The rearrangement uses TRBV14 and TRBJ1-6, with TRBD1 identical over 12 bases. CDR3 length: 18 amino acids. V lost 0 bases to trimming and J lost 9 bases; unmatched junction nucleotides: 9. Germline CDR1 SGHDN, CDR2 FVKESK. CDR3 sequence: CASSQDWIRDRGLSPLHF. The CDR3 coding sequence is TGTGCCAGCAGCCAAGATTGGATTAGGGACAGGGGGCTTTCACCCCTCCACTTT.

The V call is TRBV15, the J call TRBJ2-2, with 14 nucleotides matching TRBD2. Germline lookup yields CDR1 LNHNV and CDR2 YYDKDF (reference sequence). J lost 7 bases, V lost 3 bases, and 7 bases had no gene match. This CDR3 comprises 17 residues. The CDR3 DNA reads as TGTGCCACCAGCAGGACGGGACTAGCGGGAGCAGACGGGGAGCTGTTTTTT. Its translation is CATSRTGLAGADGELFF.

This clone was detected only once. The V and J genes are TRBV5-1 and TRBJ2-7; D may be TRBD2 (6 bases). The ends were cut back, 0 bases at V and 2 bases at J, with 12 bases in the middle. CDR1 is SGHRS and CDR2 is YFSETQ in the germline V gene. The CDR3 is made up of 15 amino acids. CDR3 region: CASSLGQAGPYEQYF. The CDR3, as DNA: TGCGCCAGCAGCTTGGGTCAGGCGGGGCCCTACGAGCAGTACTTC.

V and J are TRBV28 and TRBJ2-1, with D maybe TRBD2 (6 bases). The length of the CDR3 is 15 residues. Germline CDR1 and CDR2: MDHEN and SYDVKM. Trimming took 5 bases from V and 6 from J, leaving 17 bases between them. Here the CDR3 reads CASSQWDSAGNEQFF. In nucleotides, the CDR3 is TGTGCCAGCAGTCAATGGGACTCCGCGGGCAATGAGCAGTTCTTC.

The chain links TRBV30 to TRBJ2-7; D perhaps matches TRBD2 (5 bases). V lost 0 bases, J lost 3 bases, and 18 bases lay in between. Germline V gives CDR1 GTSNPN, CDR2 SVGIG (reference sequence). CDR3 length: 16 residues. The CDR3 DNA reads as TGTGCCTGGAGTGTACTAGTTATCGGCAGCCGCTACGAGCAGTACTTC. Translated: CAWSVLVIGSRYEQYF.

This chain connects TRBV3-1 (or the pseudogene TRBV3-2) to TRBJ2-1; possibly TRBD2 for D (6 bases). With 4 bases removed from V and 10 bases from J, the gap between germline ends came to 11 bases. The CDR3 has 12 residues. Germline V gene data show CDR1 as LGHDT and CDR2 as YNNKEL (reference sequence). CDR3 sequence reads: CASSRRLGEQFF. The CDR3 coding sequence is TGTGCCAGCAGCCGCCGACTAGGGGAGCAGTTCTTC.

The chain couples TRBV7-9 to TRBJ2-4; weak D call: TRBD1 (5 bases). Trimming took off 2 bases at V and 7 bases at J, with 12 bases between the two ends. The CDR3 runs to 14 residues. The germline V gene encodes CDR1 SEHNR and CDR2 FQNEAQ (reference sequence). The CDR3 protein is CASSLQRGANIQYF. DNA for the CDR3: TGTGCCAGCAGCTTACAAAGGGGTGCGAACATTCAGTACTTC. Variable domain in full (rest from reference TRBV7-9 and TRBJ2-4): DTGVSQNPRHKITKRGQNVTFRCDPISEHNRLYWYRQTLGQGPEFLTYFQNEAQLEKSRLLSDRFSAERPKGSFSTLEIQRTEQGDSAMYLCASSLQRGANIQYFGAGTRLSVL.

The chain joins TRBV7-2 to TRBJ2-2; 7 nucleotides match TRBD1. Germline V gene sequence: CDR1 SGHTA, CDR2 FQGNSA. The junction had 8 bases not matched to a gene; V was cut back by 1 base and J by 6 bases. The CDR3 contains 16 residues. Written as DNA, the CDR3 is TGTGCCAGCAGCTTAGGTCAGGGGGAAGGTCCCGGGGAGCTGTTTTTT. Residues: CASSLGQGEGPGELFF.

This clone occurred once. The genes are TRBV27 and TRBJ1-5; 7 nucleotides line up with TRBD1. Germline CDR1 and CDR2: MNHEY and SMNVEV (reference sequence). The CDR3 is 16 amino acids. The ends lost 0 bases at V and 2 bases at J; junction bases unmatched: 4. This CDR3 is CASSLSRGAGNQPQHF. DNA for the CDR3: TGTGCCAGCAGTTTATCCAGGGGGGCCGGCAATCAGCCCCAGCATTTT.

J is TRBJ2-3 and V is TRBV7-2, with TRBD2 matching over 10 bases. Germline trimming cut 3 bases from V and 6 bases from J; bases unmatched to any gene: 12. Germline CDR1 SGHTA, CDR2 FQGNSA. This CDR3 is 17 amino acids long. CDR3: CASSFGGLAGAGDTQYF. The CDR3 DNA reads as TGTGCCAGCAGCTTCGGGGGGCTAGCGGGGGCAGGGGATACGCAGTATTTT. Combining the CDR3 with reference TRBV7-2 and TRBJ2-3 gives the whole variable domain GAGVSQSPSNKVTEKGKDVELRCDPISGHTALYWYRQSLGQGLEFLIYFQGNSAPDKSGLPSDRFSAERTGGSVSTLTIQRTQQEDSAVYLCASSFGGLAGAGDTQYFGPGTRLTVL.

Concerning this clone itself: Other DNA variants within this sample encode the same CDR3. The chain recombines TRBV5-6 with TRBJ1-5, with D unresolved. Germline CDR1 is SGHDT and CDR2 is YYEEEE. The germline V and J ends were trimmed by 1 base and 4 bases, with 9 bases remaining between them. CDR3 length equals 14 residues. The CDR3 spells CASSLMRGNQPQHF. As DNA, the CDR3 is TGTGCCAGCAGCTTGATGAGAGGGAATCAGCCCCAGCATTTT.

The gene calls are TRBV28 and TRBJ2-4; D may be TRBD1 (5 bases). Germline CDR1 MDHEN, CDR2 SYDVKM. V was trimmed by 5 bases and J by 5 bases, leaving 13 bases between them. CDR3 size: 14 residues. CDR3 coding DNA: TGTGCCAGCAGTGCCGCAGGGATCGAAAACATTCAGTACTTC. Translation gives CASSAAGIENIQYF.